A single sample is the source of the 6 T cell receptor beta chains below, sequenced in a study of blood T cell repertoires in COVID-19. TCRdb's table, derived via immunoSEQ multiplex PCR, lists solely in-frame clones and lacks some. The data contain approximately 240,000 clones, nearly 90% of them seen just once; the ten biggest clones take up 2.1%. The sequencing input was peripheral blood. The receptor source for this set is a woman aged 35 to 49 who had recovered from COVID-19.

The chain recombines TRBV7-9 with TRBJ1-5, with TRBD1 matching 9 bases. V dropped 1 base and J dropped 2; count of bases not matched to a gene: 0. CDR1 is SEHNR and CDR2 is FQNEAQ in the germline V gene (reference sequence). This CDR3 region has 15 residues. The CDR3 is CASSLGDRGNQPQHF. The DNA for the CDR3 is TGTGCCAGCAGCTTAGGGGACAGGGGCAATCAGCCCCAGCATTTT.

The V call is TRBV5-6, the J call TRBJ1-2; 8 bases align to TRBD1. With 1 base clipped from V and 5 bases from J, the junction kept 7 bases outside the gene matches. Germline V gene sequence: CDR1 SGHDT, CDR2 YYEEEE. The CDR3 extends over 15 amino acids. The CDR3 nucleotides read TGTGCCAGCAGCTTGCCATATTGGACAGGGTATGGCTACACCTTC. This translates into CASSLPYWTGYGYTF.

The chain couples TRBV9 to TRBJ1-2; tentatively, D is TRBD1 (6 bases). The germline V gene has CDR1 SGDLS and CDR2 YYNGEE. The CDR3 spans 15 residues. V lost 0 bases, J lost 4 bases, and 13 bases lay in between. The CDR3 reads CASSVGPGQSYGYTF. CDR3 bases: TGTGCCAGCAGCGTAGGACCTGGACAGTCCTATGGCTACACCTTC.

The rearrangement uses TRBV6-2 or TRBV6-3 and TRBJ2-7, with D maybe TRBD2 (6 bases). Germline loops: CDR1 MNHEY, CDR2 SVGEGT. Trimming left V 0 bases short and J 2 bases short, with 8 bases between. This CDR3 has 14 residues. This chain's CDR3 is CASSYSPGAYEQYF. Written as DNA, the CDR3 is TGTGCCAGCAGTTACTCGCCGGGGGCCTACGAGCAGTACTTC.

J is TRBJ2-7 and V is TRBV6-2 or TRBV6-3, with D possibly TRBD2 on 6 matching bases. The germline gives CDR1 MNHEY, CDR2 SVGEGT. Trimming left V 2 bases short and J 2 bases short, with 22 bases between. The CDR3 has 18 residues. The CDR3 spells CASSYPDYRDSVAYEQYF. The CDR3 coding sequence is TGTGCCAGCAGTTACCCAGACTACCGGGACTCCGTAGCCTACGAGCAGTACTTC.

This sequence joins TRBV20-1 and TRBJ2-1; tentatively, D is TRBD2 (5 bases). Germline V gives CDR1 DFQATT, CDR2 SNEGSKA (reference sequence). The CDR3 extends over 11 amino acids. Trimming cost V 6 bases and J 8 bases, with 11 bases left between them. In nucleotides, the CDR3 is TGCAGTGCGAGGAGGACCTATGAGCAGTTCTTC. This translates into CSARRTYEQFF.